This T cell receptor beta chain appears in the sequencing data of a study of blood T cell repertoires in COVID-19. Only in-frame clones appear in the TCRdb table, and some are missing; sequencing was by immunoSEQ multiplex PCR. The profile covers approximately 21,000 clones, with around 69% appearing a single time and 20% taken by the ten largest. This CDR3 comprises 14 residues. V lost 1 base and J 3 bases, leaving 10 bases between the germline ends. Germline CDR1 SGHNT, CDR2 YENEEA. The specimen was peripheral blood. The chain employs TRBV11-3 and TRBJ2-7; possible D gene TRBD1, 6 bases. The clonotype was recovered from a human donor in a cohort sampled during active or convalescent COVID-19. CDR3 in amino acids: CASSLASQGYEQYF. The CDR3 DNA reads TGTGCCAGCAGCTTAGCCTCACAGGGCTACGAGCAGTACTTC.